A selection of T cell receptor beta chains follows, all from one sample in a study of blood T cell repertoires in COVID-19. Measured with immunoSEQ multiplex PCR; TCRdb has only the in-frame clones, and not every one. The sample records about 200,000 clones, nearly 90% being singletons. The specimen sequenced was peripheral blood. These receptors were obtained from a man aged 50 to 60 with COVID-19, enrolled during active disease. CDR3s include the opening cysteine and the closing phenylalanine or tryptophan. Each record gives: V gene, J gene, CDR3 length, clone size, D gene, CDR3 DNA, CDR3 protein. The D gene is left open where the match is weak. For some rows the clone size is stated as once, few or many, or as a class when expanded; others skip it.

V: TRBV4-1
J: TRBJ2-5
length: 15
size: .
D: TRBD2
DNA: TGCGCCAGCAGCCCGGGGGGGGCCCAACGAGAGACCCAGTACTTC
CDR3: CASSPGGAQRETQYF

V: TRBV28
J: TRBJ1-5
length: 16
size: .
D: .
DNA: TGTGCCAGCAGTCTACCCTCAGGAGGTGACAATCAGCCCCAGCATTTT
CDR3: CASSLPSGGDNQPQHF

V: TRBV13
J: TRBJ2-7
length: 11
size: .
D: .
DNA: TGTGCCAGCAGCACGGACACAGAGCAGTACTTC
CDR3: CASSTDTEQYF

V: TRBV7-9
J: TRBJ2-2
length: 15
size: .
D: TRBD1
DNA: TGTGCCAGCAGCTTCGACAGGGTACACACCGGGGAGCTGTTTTTT
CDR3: CASSFDRVHTGELFF

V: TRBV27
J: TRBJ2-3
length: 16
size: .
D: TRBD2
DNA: TGTGCCAGCAGTTCGGGACTAGCGGGAGGATCAGATACGCAGTATTTT
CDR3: CASSSGLAGGSDTQYF

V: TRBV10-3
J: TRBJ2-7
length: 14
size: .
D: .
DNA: TGTGCCATCAGTGAGAAGCAGCGCTCCTACGAGCAGTACTTC
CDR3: CAISEKQRSYEQYF

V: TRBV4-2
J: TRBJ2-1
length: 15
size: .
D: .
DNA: TGTGCCAGCAGCCAACCCTCAGATCGGGGGTATGAGCAGTTCTTC
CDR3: CASSQPSDRGYEQFF

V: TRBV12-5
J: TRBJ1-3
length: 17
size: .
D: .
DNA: TGTGCTAGTGGTTCCCCCAGTTGGGAGATAAGTGGGAACACCATATATTTT
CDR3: CASGSPSWEISGNTIYF

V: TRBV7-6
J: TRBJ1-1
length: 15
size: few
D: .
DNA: TGTGCCAGCAGCTTAGCTGCAGAAATGAACACTGAAGCTTTCTTT
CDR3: CASSLAAEMNTEAFF

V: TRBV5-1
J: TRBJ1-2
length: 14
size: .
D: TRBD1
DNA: TGCGCCAGCAGCTCGACAGGGGTGCGTGTCGGCTACACCTTC
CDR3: CASSSTGVRVGYTF

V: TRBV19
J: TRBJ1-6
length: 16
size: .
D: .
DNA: TGTGCCAGCGTCCCTGGAGGGGCATTTTATAATTCACCCCTCCACTTT
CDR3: CASVPGGAFYNSPLHF

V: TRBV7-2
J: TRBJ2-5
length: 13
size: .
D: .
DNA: TGTGCCAGCAGCTTACAGAGGCAAGAGACCCAGTACTTC
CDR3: CASSLQRQETQYF

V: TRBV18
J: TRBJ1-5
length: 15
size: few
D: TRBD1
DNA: TGTGCCAGCTCACGGATGGACAGGGGGAATCAGCCCCAGCATTTT
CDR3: CASSRMDRGNQPQHF

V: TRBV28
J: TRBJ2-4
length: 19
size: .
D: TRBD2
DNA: TGTGCCAGCAGTTTAAACCTAGTCCTAGCGGGGGTAGCCAAAAACATTCAGTACTTC
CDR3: CASSLNLVLAGVAKNIQYF

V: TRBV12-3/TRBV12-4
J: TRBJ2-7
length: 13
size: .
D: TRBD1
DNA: TGTGCCAGCAGGGCCCGGGACAGCTACGAGCAGTACTTC
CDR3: CASRARDSYEQYF

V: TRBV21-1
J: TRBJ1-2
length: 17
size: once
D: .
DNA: TGTGCCAGCACCGATAGTACAGGGGACAGACAGACCTATGGCTACACCTTC
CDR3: CASTDSTGDRQTYGYTF

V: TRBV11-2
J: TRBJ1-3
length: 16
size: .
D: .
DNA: TGTGCCAGCAGCTTTAGTACAGGGCACTCTGGAAACACCATATATTTT
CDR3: CASSFSTGHSGNTIYF